These T cell receptor beta chains were read from a single sample in a study of cytomegalovirus exposure and HLA in healthy donors. Clones were sequenced by immunoSEQ multiplex PCR, and TCRdb holds only the in-frame ones, with some missing. In the table there are 150,000 to 200,000 clones, approximately 83% of which are singletons. Sequencing was carried out using PBMCs. The source is a man aged 18 to 30 in good health and CMV-seropositive. The CDR3 runs from the conserved cysteine through the conserved F or W. The order of the fields is D gene, J gene, V gene, CDR3 protein, CDR3 DNA. The D gene is left open where the match is weak.

d_gene: TRBD1; j_gene: TRBJ1-4; v_gene: TRBV19; CDR3aa: CASSDRAGEKLFF; CDR3nt: TGTGCCAGCTCGGACAGGGCGGGTGAAAAACTGTTTTTT
d_gene: TRBD2; j_gene: TRBJ2-5; v_gene: TRBV25-1; CDR3aa: CASIEGEGETQYF; CDR3nt: TGTGCCAGCATCGAAGGGGAGGGTGAGACCCAGTACTTC
d_gene: TRBD2; j_gene: TRBJ2-5; v_gene: TRBV7-2; CDR3aa: CASGRVGETQYF; CDR3nt: TGTGCCTCGGGGAGGGTGGGGGAGACCCAGTACTTC
d_gene: NA; j_gene: TRBJ2-2; v_gene: TRBV11-3; CDR3aa: CASSPTGGELFF; CDR3nt: TGTGCCAGCAGCCCCACCGGCGGGGAGCTGTTTTTT
d_gene: NA; j_gene: TRBJ2-5; v_gene: TRBV10-3; CDR3aa: CAISAAEETQYF; CDR3nt: TGTGCCATCAGTGCAGCGGAAGAGACCCAGTACTTC
d_gene: TRBD1; j_gene: TRBJ1-3; v_gene: TRBV18; CDR3aa: CASKEQGISGNTIYF; CDR3nt: TGTGCCAGCAAGGAACAGGGGATCTCTGGAAACACCATATATTTT
d_gene: NA; j_gene: TRBJ1-4; v_gene: TRBV6-5; CDR3aa: CASSYSAGNNEKLFF; CDR3nt: TGTGCCAGCAGTTACTCGGCAGGGAATAATGAAAAACTGTTTTTT
d_gene: TRBD1; j_gene: TRBJ2-5; v_gene: TRBV7-7; CDR3aa: CASSIRDRGYQETQYF; CDR3nt: TGTGCTAGCAGCATCCGGGACAGGGGGTACCAAGAGACCCAGTACTTC
d_gene: NA; j_gene: TRBJ2-1; v_gene: TRBV7-9; CDR3aa: CASSLPRDEQFF; CDR3nt: TGTGCCAGCAGCCTACCTCGTGATGAGCAGTTCTTC
d_gene: NA; j_gene: TRBJ1-3; v_gene: TRBV7-9; CDR3aa: CASSFTRGNTIYF; CDR3nt: TGTGCCAGCAGCTTTACTCGTGGAAACACCATATATTTT
d_gene: TRBD1; j_gene: TRBJ2-7; v_gene: TRBV7-2; CDR3aa: CASSFYLGSNRGEQYF; CDR3nt: TGTGCCAGCAGCTTTTACTTGGGGTCCAACAGGGGTGAGCAGTACTTC
d_gene: NA; j_gene: TRBJ1-4; v_gene: TRBV30; CDR3aa: CAWAGTTNEKLFF; CDR3nt: TGTGCCTGGGCAGGGACAACTAATGAAAAACTGTTTTTT